This T cell receptor (beta chain) was identified during a study of T cell repertoires in cytomegalovirus infection. TCRdb used MiXCR to reprocess the reads, holding one entry per CDR3 protein. Of 300,000 to 450,000 distinct CDR3 sequences in the sample, 15% to 20% are singletons; the top ten hold around 8.6%. Germline V gene data show CDR1 as MNHNY and CDR2 as SVGAGI (reference sequence). CDR3 size: 16 residues. V was cut by 6 bases and J by 5 bases, with 19 bases left in between. The origin of this receptor is a human donor in good health (CMV status not recorded). Some clones in this sample may be carry-over from other donors' samples. The gene calls are TRBV6-6 and TRBJ1-4; possible D gene TRBD1, 6 bases. The sequencing input was PBMCs. The CDR3 DNA is TGTGCCAGCAGCCTTCCCCGGAAAGGGGGAAATGAAAAACTGTTTTTT. Encoded protein: CASSLPRKGGNEKLFF.